Sequencing of this T cell receptor beta chain was carried out in a study of Ad26.COV2.S vaccination and SARS-CoV-2 variants. Study in general: Recipients of Ad26.COV2.S got it intramuscularly, once or twice 56 days apart. General study findings and limits: In vaccinated individuals, spike-specific CD8+ and CD4+ T cell responses reportedly displayed substantial breadth.

This CDR3 spans 16 amino acids. CDR1 SGDLS and CDR2 YYNGEE come from the germline V gene. V was pared by 4 bases and J by 0 bases, with 14 bases between. As to this clone: Its matching antigen is unknown. Additional DNA sequences in this sample encode the identical CDR3.

Some clones are missing from TCRdb's copy, which holds only in-frame ones; the method was immunoSEQ multiplex PCR. Of about 440,000 clones listed, roughly 87% were seen once; the top ten hold 13%. Treatment meaning: about 20 received Ad26.COV2.S at low or high dose, single or two shots; roughly 5 received placebo; per-sample allocation not given. Repertoires come from day 63 after the first vaccine or placebo injection. This material consisted of peripheral blood, taken in a trial of Ad26.COV2.S vaccine versus placebo. The TCR comes from a person aged 18-60 years who received the Ad26.COV2.S COVID-19 vaccine or a placebo. The chain combines TRBV9 with TRBJ2-1; D perhaps matches TRBD1 (7 bases). CDR3 amino acids: CASSTSGGSSYNEQFF. Written as DNA, the CDR3 is TGTGCCAGCAGCACTTCAGGGGGGAGCTCCTACAATGAGCAGTTCTTC.